The T cell receptor beta chain under discussion was sequenced for a study of T cells in localized non-small cell lung cancer. Notes on the study in general: Because only a single region of the tumor was sequenced, heterogeneity remains possible. Uninvolved neighboring lung showed the greatest T cell clonality, exceeding tumor. Adjacent lung was found to contain a median roughly 60 of the top 100 tumor clones.

With regard to this clone: The target antigen is unknown.

The protocol was immunoSEQ multiplex PCR, while the TCRdb copy is restricted to in-frame clones and leaves out a portion. Seen here are more than 20,000 clones, approximately 86% observed once, and the top ten hold 14%. V shed 9 bases, J shed 2 bases, and the junction held 10 bases outside the gene matches. This CDR3 contains 14 residues. Germline loops: CDR1 SEHNR, CDR2 FQNEAQ (reference sequence). This TCR derives from an older female donor with stage I lung adenocarcinoma. V is TRBV7-9 and J is TRBJ2-7; TRBD1 aligns across 7 bases. Sequencing was performed on peripheral blood, taken before any cancer treatment. The CDR3 sequence is CASTRSGTAYEQYF. As DNA, the CDR3 is TGTGCCAGTACCCGGTCCGGGACAGCCTACGAGCAGTACTTC.